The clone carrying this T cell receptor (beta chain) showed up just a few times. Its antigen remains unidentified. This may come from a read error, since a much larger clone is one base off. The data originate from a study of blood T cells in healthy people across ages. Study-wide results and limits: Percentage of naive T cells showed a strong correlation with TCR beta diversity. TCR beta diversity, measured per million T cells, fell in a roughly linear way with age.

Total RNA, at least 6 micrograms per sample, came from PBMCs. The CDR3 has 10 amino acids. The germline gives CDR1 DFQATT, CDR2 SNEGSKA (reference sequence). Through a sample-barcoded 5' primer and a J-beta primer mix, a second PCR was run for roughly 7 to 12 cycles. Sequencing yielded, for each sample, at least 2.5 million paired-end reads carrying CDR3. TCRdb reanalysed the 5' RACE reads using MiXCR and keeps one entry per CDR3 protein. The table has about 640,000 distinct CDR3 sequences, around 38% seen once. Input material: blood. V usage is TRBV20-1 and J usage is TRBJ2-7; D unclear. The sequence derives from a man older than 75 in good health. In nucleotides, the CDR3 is TGCAGGGCTAGTCTCTACGAGCAGTACTTC. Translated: CRASLYEQYF.